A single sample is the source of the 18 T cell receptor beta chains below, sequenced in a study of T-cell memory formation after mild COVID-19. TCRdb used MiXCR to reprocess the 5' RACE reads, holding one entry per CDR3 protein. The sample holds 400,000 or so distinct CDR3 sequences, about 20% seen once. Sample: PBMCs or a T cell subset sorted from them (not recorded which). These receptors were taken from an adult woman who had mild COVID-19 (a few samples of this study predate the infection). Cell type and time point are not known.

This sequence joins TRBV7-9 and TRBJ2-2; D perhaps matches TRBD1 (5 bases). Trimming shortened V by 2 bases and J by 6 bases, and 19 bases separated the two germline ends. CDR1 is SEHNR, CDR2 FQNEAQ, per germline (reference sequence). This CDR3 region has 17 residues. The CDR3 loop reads CASSLIRTTDRAGELFF. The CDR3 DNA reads TGTGCCAGCAGCTTAATAAGGACAACAGACCGCGCCGGGGAGCTGTTTTTT.

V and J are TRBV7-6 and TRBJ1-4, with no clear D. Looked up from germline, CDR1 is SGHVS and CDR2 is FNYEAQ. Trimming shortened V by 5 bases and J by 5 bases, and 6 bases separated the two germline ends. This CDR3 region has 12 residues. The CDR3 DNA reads TGTGCCAGCAGCCCCCGCAATGAAAAACTGTTTTTT. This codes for CASSPRNEKLFF.

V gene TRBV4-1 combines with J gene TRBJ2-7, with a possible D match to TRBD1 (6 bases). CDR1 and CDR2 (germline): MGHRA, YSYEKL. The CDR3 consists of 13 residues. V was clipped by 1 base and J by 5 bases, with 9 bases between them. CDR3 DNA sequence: TGCGCCAGCAGCCAAGTCGGGGACAACGAGCAGTACTTC. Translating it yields CASSQVGDNEQYF.

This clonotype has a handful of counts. CDR3 residues: CASSLDPLGARGEAFF. The DNA of the CDR3 is TGTGCCAGCAGCTTAGATCCTTTGGGGGCGCGGGGGGAAGCTTTCTTT. The chain combines TRBV7-8 with TRBJ1-1; D is perhaps TRBD1 (6 bases). V was cut by 1 base and J by 8 bases, with 20 bases left in between. CDR3 length: 16 residues. Germline V gene sequence: CDR1 SGHVS, CDR2 FQNEAQ.

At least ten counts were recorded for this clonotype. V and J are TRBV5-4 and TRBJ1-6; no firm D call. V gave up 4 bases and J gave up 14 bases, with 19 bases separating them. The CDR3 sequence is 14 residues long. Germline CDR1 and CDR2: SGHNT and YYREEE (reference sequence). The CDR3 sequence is CASSHILAGEALHF. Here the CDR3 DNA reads TGTGCCAGCAGCCACATCCTGGCCGGGGAGGCCCTCCACTTT. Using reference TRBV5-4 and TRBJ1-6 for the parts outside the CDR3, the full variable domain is ETGVTQSPTHLIKTRGQQVTLRCSSQSGHNTVSWYQQALGQGPQFIFQYYREEENGRGNFPPRFSGLQFPNYSSELNVNALELDDSALYLCASSHILAGEALHFGNGTRLTVT.

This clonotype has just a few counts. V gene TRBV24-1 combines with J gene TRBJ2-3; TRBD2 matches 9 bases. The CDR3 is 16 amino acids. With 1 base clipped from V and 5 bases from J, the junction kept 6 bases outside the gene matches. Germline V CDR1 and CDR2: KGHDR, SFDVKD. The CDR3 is CATSDLKREAGDTQYF. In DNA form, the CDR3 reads TGTGCCACCAGTGATTTAAAGCGGGAGGCGGGAGATACGCAGTATTTT.

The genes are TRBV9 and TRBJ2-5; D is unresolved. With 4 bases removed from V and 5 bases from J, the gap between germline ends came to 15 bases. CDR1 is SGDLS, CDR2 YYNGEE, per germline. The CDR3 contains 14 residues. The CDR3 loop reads CASSPGLLGETQYF. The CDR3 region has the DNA TGTGCCAGCAGCCCGGGCCTTTTGGGGGAGACCCAGTACTTC.

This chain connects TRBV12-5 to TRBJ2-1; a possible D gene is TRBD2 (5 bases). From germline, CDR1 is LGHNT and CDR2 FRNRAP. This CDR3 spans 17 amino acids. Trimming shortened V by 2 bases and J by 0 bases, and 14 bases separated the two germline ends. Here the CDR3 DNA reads TGTGCTAGTGGTTTGAATCCGATGGGGAGCTCCTACAATGAGCAGTTCTTC. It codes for CASGLNPMGSSYNEQFF.

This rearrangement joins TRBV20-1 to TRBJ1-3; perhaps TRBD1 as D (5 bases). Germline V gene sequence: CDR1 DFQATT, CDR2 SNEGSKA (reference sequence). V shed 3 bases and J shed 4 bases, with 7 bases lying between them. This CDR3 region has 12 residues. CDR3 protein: CSASQGGNTIYF. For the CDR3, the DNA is TGCAGTGCTAGTCAGGGAGGAAACACCATATATTTT.

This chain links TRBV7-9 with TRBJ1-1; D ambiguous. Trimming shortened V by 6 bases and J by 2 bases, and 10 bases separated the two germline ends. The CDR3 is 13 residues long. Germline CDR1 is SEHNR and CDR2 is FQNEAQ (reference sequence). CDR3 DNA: TGTGCCAGCAGACAAAGGGTTAACACTGAAGCTTTCTTT. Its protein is CASRQRVNTEAFF.

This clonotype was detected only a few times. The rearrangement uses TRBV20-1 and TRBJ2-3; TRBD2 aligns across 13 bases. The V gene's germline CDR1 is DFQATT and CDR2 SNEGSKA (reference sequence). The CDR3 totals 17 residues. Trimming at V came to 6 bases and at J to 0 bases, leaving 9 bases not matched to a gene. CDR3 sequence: CSARGLAGSSSTDTQYF. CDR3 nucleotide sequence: TGCAGTGCCCGGGGACTAGCGGGGAGCTCTAGCACAGATACGCAGTATTTT.

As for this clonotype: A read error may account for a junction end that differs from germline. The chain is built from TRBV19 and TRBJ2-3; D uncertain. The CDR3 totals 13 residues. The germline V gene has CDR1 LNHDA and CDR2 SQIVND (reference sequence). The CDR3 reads CATSMAHDDTQYF. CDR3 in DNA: TGTGCCACTAGTATGGCCCACGACGATACGCAGTATTTT.

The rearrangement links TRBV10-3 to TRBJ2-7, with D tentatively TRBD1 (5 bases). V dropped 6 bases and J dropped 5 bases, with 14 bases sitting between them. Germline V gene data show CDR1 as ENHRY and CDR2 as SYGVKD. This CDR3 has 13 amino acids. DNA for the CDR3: TGTGCCATCAGCCGAATTCAGGGTAACGAGCAGTACTTC. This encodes CAISRIQGNEQYF.

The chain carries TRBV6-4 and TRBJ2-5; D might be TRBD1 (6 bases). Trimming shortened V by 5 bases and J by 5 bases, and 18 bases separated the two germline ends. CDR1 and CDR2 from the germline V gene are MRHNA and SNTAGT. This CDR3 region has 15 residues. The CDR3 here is CASSRNTGFRETQYF. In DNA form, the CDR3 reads TGTGCCAGCAGTCGGAATACAGGGTTCAGGGAGACCCAGTACTTC.

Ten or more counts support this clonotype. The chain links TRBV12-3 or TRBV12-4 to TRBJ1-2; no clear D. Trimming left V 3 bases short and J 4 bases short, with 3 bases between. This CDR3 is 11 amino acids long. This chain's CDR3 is CASSFGYGYTF. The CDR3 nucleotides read TGTGCCAGCAGTTTTGGCTATGGCTACACCTTC.

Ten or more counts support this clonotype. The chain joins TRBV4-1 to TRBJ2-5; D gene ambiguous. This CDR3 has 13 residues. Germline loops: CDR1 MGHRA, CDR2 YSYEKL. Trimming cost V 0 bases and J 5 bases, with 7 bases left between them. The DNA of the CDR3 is TGCGCCAGCAGCCAAGATCATACGGAGACCCAGTACTTC. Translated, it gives CASSQDHTETQYF.

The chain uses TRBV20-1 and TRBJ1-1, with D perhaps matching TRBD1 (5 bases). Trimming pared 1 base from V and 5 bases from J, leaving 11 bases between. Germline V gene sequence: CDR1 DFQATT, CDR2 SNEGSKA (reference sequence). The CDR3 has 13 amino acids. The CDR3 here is CSARGEGTTEAFF. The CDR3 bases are TGCAGTGCTAGAGGAGAGGGGACGACTGAAGCTTTCTTT.

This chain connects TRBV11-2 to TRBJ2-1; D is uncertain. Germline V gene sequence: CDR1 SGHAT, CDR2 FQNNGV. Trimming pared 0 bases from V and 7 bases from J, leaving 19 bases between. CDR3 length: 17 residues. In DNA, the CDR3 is TGTGCCAGCAGCTTAGATAAGGGCCGATCCGGCGCAAATGAGCAGTTCTTC. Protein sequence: CASSLDKGRSGANEQFF.